The 3 T cell receptor beta chains below all came from one sample that was sequenced in a study of cytomegalovirus exposure and HLA in healthy donors. With 60 Vbeta and 13 Jbeta primers, the PCR was carried out. Sequencing used immunoSEQ multiplex PCR; TCRdb keeps in-frame clones, though not all of them. Of about 180,000 clones in the sample, approximately 80% are singletons; the top ten hold roughly 5.2%. The sample consisted of PBMCs. These TCRs come from a woman in her late teens or twenties in good health and CMV-seropositive.

The chain carries TRBV7-8 and TRBJ2-3, with TRBD2 matching 14 bases. Trimming took 5 bases from V and 9 from J; bases not matched to a gene: 10. CDR3 size: 16 residues. CDR1 is SGHVS, CDR2 FQNEAQ, per germline. CDR3 sequence (DNA): TGTGCCAGCAGCCCAGGACTAGCGGGGGGACTTACAACGCAGTATTTT. This sequence encodes CASSPGLAGGLTTQYF.

In its sample, this clone was seen a few times. The chain couples TRBV6-5 to TRBJ2-7; TRBD1 might be the D (6 bases). The V end was cut by 1 base, the J end by 2 bases, with 12 bases between. This CDR3 region has 15 residues. The V gene's germline CDR1 is MNHEY and CDR2 SVGAGI. CDR3 sequence: CASSYYSGDPYEQYF. DNA of the CDR3: TGTGCCAGCAGTTACTATTCAGGGGACCCCTACGAGCAGTACTTC.

This chain connects TRBV7-9 to TRBJ2-1; D unresolved. V shed 0 bases and J shed 5 bases, with 11 bases lying between them. Germline loops: CDR1 SEHNR, CDR2 FQNEAQ (reference sequence). The CDR3 totals 15 residues. CDR3 in DNA: TGTGCCAGCAGCTTAGCATACTCTTCAAACAATGAGCAGTTCTTC. It yields the protein CASSLAYSSNNEQFF.